What follows is one TCR beta chain and its context. Its specificity is not known. This sample was included in a study of post-analysis software for immune sequencing data. As for the study in general: The patients showed relapsing-remitting, secondary progressive and progressive-relapsing multiple sclerosis courses. Findings and caveats of the study: Compared with controls, patients showed significantly lower normalized Chao1 diversity. Samples made in the same batch grouped tightly together by F measure. Patients showed TRBV5-6, TRBV5-1 and TRBV20-1 among a handful of TRBV segments more frequent than in controls.

The library was made from cDNA and included unique molecular identifiers. Starting from approximately 0.95 to 9.8 million T cells, the study yielded 460,000 or so cDNA molecules. MiXCR, applied by TCRdb to the PCR reads, yields one record per CDR3 protein. This table holds hundreds of thousands of distinct CDR3 sequences, 30% to 40% found once. This CDR3 spans 13 amino acids. Germline loops: CDR1 SNHLY, CDR2 FYNNEI. Trimming removed 7 bases at V and 3 bases at J, with 10 bases between. What was sequenced was blood. The origin of this receptor is a girl under 10 years old with multiple sclerosis. The chain employs TRBV2 and TRBJ2-1; D uncertain. The CDR3 spells CASTPTNYNEQFF. The DNA of the CDR3 is TGTGCCAGCACACCCACCAACTACAATGAGCAGTTCTTC.